The text below deals with one T cell receptor (beta chain). The assay was immunoSEQ multiplex PCR, and TCRdb's table has in-frame clones only and misses some. The data contain roughly 80,000 clones, 90% of them seen just once; the ten biggest clones take up 15% to 20%. These data are taken from a study of blood T cell repertoires in COVID-19. This sequence originates from an elderly woman with active or convalescent COVID-19. The specimen was peripheral blood.

The CDR3 reads CASSLGGYGTDTQYF. In DNA form, the CDR3 reads TGTGCCAGCAGTTTAGGCGGGTACGGCACAGATACGCAGTATTTT. V gene TRBV27 combines with J gene TRBJ2-3; tentatively, D is TRBD2 (5 bases). V lost 2 bases, J lost 1 base, and 10 bases lay in between. The CDR3 has 15 residues. Germline V gene sequence: CDR1 MNHEY, CDR2 SMNVEV (reference sequence).